This entry lists 19 T cell receptor beta chains sequenced from one sample in a study of early T cells in non-severe SARS-CoV-2 infection. TCRdb recomputed calls from the 5' RACE reads with MiXCR, one row per CDR3 protein. The data show 50,000 to 75,000 distinct CDR3 sequences, with approximately 9.2% seen just once and 10% to 15% held by the top ten. The source material was whole blood, sampled at baseline. These receptor sequences come from an adult who was a healthcare worker with PCR-confirmed SARS-CoV-2 infection or an uninfected control (not recorded which).

At least ten counts were recorded for this clonotype. The chain employs TRBV7-2 and TRBJ2-7; D not certain. V was trimmed by 0 bases and J by 0 bases, leaving 3 bases between them. The CDR3 is 13 amino acids. Germline-derived CDR1 and CDR2 are SGHTA and FQGNSA. CDR3 loop: CASSLARSYEQYF. The CDR3 nucleotides read TGTGCCAGCAGCTTAGCCCGCTCCTACGAGCAGTACTTC.

The gene calls are TRBV5-1 and TRBJ2-7; 10 nucleotides agree with TRBD2. CDR3 size: 15 residues. Germline V gene data show CDR1 as SGHRS and CDR2 as YFSETQ. Trimming cost V 4 bases and J 6 bases; bases outside gene matches: 10. The CDR3 DNA reads TGCGCCAGCAGCCCGATGCTAGCGGGAGCGCGCGAGCAGTACTTC. The encoded protein is CASSPMLAGAREQYF.

The V and J genes are TRBV30 and TRBJ1-4; D gene ambiguous. V dropped 4 bases and J dropped 8 bases, with 14 bases sitting between them. Germline CDR1 reads GTSNPN; CDR2 reads SVGIG (reference sequence). CDR3 size: 13 residues. The CDR3 nucleotides read TGTGCCTGGACCTCAGCCCTGGGGGAAAAACTGTTTTTT. This encodes CAWTSALGEKLFF.

This clonotype was seen more than once but under ten times. The chain uses TRBV5-1 and TRBJ1-6, with D possibly matching TRBD1 (6 bases). V was shortened by 4 bases and J by 8 bases, with 22 bases between the two germline ends. This CDR3 region has 17 residues. Germline CDR1 reads SGHRS; CDR2 reads YFSETQ. The CDR3 is CASSPLSRGARDSPLHF. In DNA form, the CDR3 reads TGCGCCAGCAGCCCTTTATCTCGGGGGGCGCGCGATTCACCCCTCCACTTT.

This clonotype has at least ten counts. V gene TRBV5-6 combines with J gene TRBJ1-4; unclear D gene. V was pared by 2 bases and J by 4 bases, with 6 bases between. CDR3 size: 13 residues. Germline values: CDR1 SGHDT, CDR2 YYEEEE. The CDR3 region is CASSFGFNEKLFF. For the CDR3, the DNA is TGTGCCAGCAGCTTTGGTTTTAATGAAAAACTGTTTTTT.

In its sample, this clonotype was seen many times. J is TRBJ2-7 and V is TRBV7-2; 11 nucleotides match TRBD2. Germline CDR1 is SGHTA and CDR2 is FQGNSA. This CDR3 region has 16 residues. J lost 3 bases, V lost 3 bases, and 7 bases had no gene match. This chain's CDR3 is CASSLIAGGPFYEQYF. In DNA form, the CDR3 reads TGTGCCAGCAGCTTGATAGCGGGAGGGCCGTTCTACGAGCAGTACTTC.

The rearrangement links TRBV12-3 or TRBV12-4 to TRBJ1-1; TRBD1 is a possible D gene (5 bases). Trimming took off 6 bases at V and 5 bases at J, with 16 bases between the two ends. The CDR3 extends over 14 amino acids. The CDR3 loop is CASSPGGRSTEAFF. In DNA form, the CDR3 reads TGTGCCAGCAGCCCCGGGGGACGAAGTACTGAAGCTTTCTTT.

Many counts were recorded for this clonotype. The CDR3 here is CSAEGPNYGYTF. The CDR3 bases are TGCAGTGCCGAGGGCCCTAACTATGGCTACACCTTC. The chain is built from TRBV20-1 and TRBJ1-2, with D unclear. The CDR3 spans 12 residues. Germline V gene data show CDR1 as DFQATT and CDR2 as SNEGSKA (reference sequence). Trimming shortened V by 6 bases and J by 0 bases, and 8 bases separated the two germline ends.

This clonotype was counted only a few times. The CDR3 region has the DNA TGTGCCAGCAGCCATCAGGGTTACGAGCAGTACTTC. It specifies CASSHQGYEQYF. The chain carries TRBV12-3 or TRBV12-4 and TRBJ2-7, with D possibly TRBD1 on 5 matching bases. The CDR3 is 12 amino acids. Trimming pared 6 bases from V and 4 bases from J, leaving 10 bases between.

The J gene is TRBJ2-3, the V gene TRBV20-1; D possibly corresponds to TRBD2 (6 bases). CDR1 is DFQATT, CDR2 SNEGSKA, per germline (reference sequence). Trimming took 4 bases from V and 6 from J, leaving 23 bases between them. The CDR3 contains 16 residues. The CDR3 spells CSAIKSLAGRVDTQYF. CDR3 DNA: TGCAGTGCTATCAAGTCCCTGGCGGGACGAGTCGATACGCAGTATTTT.

This chain connects TRBV12-3 or TRBV12-4 to TRBJ1-2; TRBD1 might be the D (5 bases). The ends were cut back, 0 bases at V and 4 bases at J, with 12 bases in the middle. The CDR3 has 15 residues. CDR3 DNA sequence: TGTGCCAGCAGTTTAGCGGGGCAACCCGCCTATGGCTACACCTTC. Translated: CASSLAGQPAYGYTF.

This clonotype was recorded a few times. This chain links TRBV7-3 with TRBJ2-1, with D possibly matching TRBD1 (5 bases). Trimming removed 5 bases at V and 2 bases at J, with 13 bases between. Germline CDR1 and CDR2: SGHTA and FQGTGA. CDR3 length: 15 residues. CDR3 DNA: TGTGCCAGCAGCCAAGGTCAGGGAACCTACAATGAGCAGTTCTTC. This codes for CASSQGQGTYNEQFF.

This rearrangement joins TRBV11-2 to TRBJ2-3; D remains ambiguous. This CDR3 contains 14 residues. Germline CDR1 SGHAT, CDR2 FQNNGV. The germline V and J ends were trimmed by 6 bases and 5 bases, with 15 bases remaining between them. CDR3 in amino acids: CASRSTRHKDTQYF. The CDR3 coding sequence is TGTGCCAGCAGATCGACACGCCACAAAGATACGCAGTATTTT.

There are many counts of this clonotype. The chain links TRBV6-1 to TRBJ1-2, with 7 bases aligning to TRBD1. CDR3 length: 14 residues. The V segment lost 7 bases and the J segment 8 bases; nucleotides outside the gene matches: 13. CDR1 MNHNS and CDR2 SASEGT come from the germline V gene. In DNA form, the CDR3 reads TGTGCCAGCAACCTAGAAACAGGGGAGGCGGGCTACACCTTC. Residues: CASNLETGEAGYTF.

The genes are TRBV7-3 and TRBJ2-1, with 9 bases that match TRBD1. J gave up 7 bases and V 2 bases, and 0 bases lay outside the gene matches. The CDR3 spans 13 residues. In germline, CDR1 is SGHTA, CDR2 FQGTGA. The CDR3: CASSLDRGNEQFF. The CDR3 nucleotides read TGTGCCAGCAGCTTAGACAGGGGGAATGAGCAGTTCTTC.

This clonotype was seen only a few times. The rearrangement uses TRBV3-1 and TRBJ2-1; D might be TRBD2 (6 bases). V lost 2 bases, J lost 12 bases, and 17 bases lay in between. This CDR3 comprises 14 residues. Germline CDR1 is LGHDT and CDR2 is YNNKEL (reference sequence). The CDR3 loop reads CASSQRLPSEGQFF. The CDR3 DNA is TGTGCCAGCAGCCAACGACTCCCCTCGGAGGGGCAGTTCTTC.

There are many counts of this clonotype. The rearrangement joins TRBV20-1 to TRBJ2-3, with D hard to call. The CDR3 sequence is 14 residues long. Germline-derived CDR1 and CDR2 are DFQATT and SNEGSKA (reference sequence). Trimming left V 3 bases short and J 1 base short, with 11 bases between. CDR3 protein: CSASTRSGTDTQYF. The CDR3 DNA reads TGCAGTGCTAGTACGCGGTCGGGCACAGATACGCAGTATTTT.

This clonotype showed up just a few times. The CDR3 here is CASSARGGAKNIQYF. As DNA, the CDR3 is TGTGCCAGCAGTGCCCGTGGGGGAGCCAAAAACATTCAGTACTTC. The chain employs TRBV2 and TRBJ2-4; D may match TRBD1 or TRBD2 (5 bases each). This CDR3 is 15 amino acids long. CDR1 is SNHLY, CDR2 FYNNEI, per germline. V gave up 4 bases and J gave up 0 bases, with 10 bases separating them.

This clonotype was recorded at least ten times. The CDR3 region has the DNA TGTGCCAGCAGGCCGGGACAGGGGAATTCACCCCTCCACTTT. Its protein product is CASRPGQGNSPLHF. The V call is TRBV12-3 or TRBV12-4, the J call TRBJ1-6, with 10 nucleotides matching TRBD1. CDR3 size: 14 residues. V trimming: 6 bases; J trimming: 7 bases; junction bases outside the gene matches: 3.